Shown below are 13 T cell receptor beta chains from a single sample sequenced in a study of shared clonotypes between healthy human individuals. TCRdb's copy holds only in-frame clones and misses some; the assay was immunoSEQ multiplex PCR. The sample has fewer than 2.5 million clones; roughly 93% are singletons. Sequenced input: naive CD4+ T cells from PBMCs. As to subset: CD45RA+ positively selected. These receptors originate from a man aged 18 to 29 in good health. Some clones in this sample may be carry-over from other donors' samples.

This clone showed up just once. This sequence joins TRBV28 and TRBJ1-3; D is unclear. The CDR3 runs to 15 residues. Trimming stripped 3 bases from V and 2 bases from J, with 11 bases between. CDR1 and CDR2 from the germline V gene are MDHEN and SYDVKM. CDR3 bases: TGTGCCAGCAGTTTGGTCTGGGGTACTGGAAACACCATATATTTT. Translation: CASSLVWGTGNTIYF.

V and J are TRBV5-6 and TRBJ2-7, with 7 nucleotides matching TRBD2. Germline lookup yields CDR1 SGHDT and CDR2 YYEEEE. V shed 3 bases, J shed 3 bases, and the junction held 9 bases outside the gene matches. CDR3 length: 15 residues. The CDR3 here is CASSSWGGAGYEQYF. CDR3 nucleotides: TGTGCCAGCAGCTCCTGGGGGGGAGCCGGCTACGAGCAGTACTTC.

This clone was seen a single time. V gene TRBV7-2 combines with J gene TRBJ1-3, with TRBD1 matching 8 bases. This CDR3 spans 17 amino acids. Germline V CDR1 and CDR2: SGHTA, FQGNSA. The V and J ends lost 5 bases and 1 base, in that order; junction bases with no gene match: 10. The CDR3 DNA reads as TGTGCCAGCAGCCGCGTTTCGACAGGGGCTTCTGGAAACACCATATATTTT. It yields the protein CASSRVSTGASGNTIYF.

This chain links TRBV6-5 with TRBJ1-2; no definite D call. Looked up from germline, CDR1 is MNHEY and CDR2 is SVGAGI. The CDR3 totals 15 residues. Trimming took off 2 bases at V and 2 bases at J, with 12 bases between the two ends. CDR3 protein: CASSYAPGGNYGYTF. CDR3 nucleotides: TGTGCCAGCAGTTACGCACCCGGCGGAAACTATGGCTACACCTTC.

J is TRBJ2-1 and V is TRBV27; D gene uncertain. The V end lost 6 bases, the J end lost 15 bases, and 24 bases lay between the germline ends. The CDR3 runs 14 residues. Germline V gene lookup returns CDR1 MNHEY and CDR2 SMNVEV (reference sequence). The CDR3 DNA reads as TGTGCCAGCAGCTTCTCTCGGGTGTCCGGTGGGTTGTTCTTC. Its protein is CASSFSRVSGGLFF.

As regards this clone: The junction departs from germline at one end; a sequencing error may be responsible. CDR3 bases: TGTGCCGGCAGTTTGTGGGGGGCAAATGACTATGGCTACACCTTC. Its protein product is CAGSLWGANDYGYTF. The chain has TRBV28 and TRBJ1-2; perhaps TRBD1 as D (6 bases). This CDR3 has 15 residues. Germline-derived CDR1 and CDR2 are MDHEN and SYDVKM.

CDR3 in DNA: TGTGCCTGGAGTGTCCTTCGTTTAGGGGGCGGCGGGGAGCAGTACTTC. Translation gives CAWSVLRLGGGGEQYF. The chain links TRBV30 to TRBJ2-7; 7 nucleotides align to TRBD1. The length of the CDR3 is 16 residues. The J segment lost 7 bases and the V segment lost 0 bases, leaving 15 bases of the junction unmatched. Germline loops: CDR1 GTSNPN, CDR2 SVGIG (reference sequence).

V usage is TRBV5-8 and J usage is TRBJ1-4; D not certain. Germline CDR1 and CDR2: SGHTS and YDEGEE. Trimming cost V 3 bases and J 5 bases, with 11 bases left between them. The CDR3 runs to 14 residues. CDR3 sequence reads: CASSWRGLNEKLFF. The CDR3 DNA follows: TGTGCCAGCAGCTGGCGAGGACTGAATGAAAAACTGTTTTTT.

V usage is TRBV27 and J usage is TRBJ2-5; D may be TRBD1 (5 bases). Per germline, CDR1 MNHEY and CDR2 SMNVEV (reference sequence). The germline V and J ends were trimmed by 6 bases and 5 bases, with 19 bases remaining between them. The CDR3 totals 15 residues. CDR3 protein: CASRSKGLVRETQYF. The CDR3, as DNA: TGTGCCAGCAGGTCGAAGGGGCTAGTAAGGGAGACCCAGTACTTC.

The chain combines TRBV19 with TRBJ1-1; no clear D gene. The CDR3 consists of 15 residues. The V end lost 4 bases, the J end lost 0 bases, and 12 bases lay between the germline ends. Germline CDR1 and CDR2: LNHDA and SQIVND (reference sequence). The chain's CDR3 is CASSTGGVLNTEAFF. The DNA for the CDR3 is TGTGCCAGTAGTACCGGTGGGGTTTTGAACACTGAAGCTTTCTTT.

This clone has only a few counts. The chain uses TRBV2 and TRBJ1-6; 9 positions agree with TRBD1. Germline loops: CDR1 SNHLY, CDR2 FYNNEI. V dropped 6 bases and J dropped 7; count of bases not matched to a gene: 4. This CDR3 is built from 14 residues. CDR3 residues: CASRPGQGNSPLHF. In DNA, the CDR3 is TGTGCCAGCAGACCCGGACAGGGGAATTCACCCCTCCACTTT.

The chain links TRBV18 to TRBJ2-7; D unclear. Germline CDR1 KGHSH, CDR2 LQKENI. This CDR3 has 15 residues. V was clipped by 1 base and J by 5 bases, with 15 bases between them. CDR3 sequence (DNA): TGTGCCAGCTCACCACAAAAAGGCAGCGCCGACGAGCAGTACTTC. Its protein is CASSPQKGSADEQYF.

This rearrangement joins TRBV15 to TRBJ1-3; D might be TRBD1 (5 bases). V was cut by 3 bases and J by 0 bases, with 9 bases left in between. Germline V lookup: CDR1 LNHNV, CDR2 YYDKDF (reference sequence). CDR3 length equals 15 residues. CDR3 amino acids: CATSSTRASGNTIYF. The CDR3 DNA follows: TGTGCCACCAGCAGCACCAGGGCCTCTGGAAACACCATATATTTT.